This T cell receptor (beta chain) comes out of a study of blood T cell repertoires in COVID-19. CDR3 size: 12 residues. Germline trimming cut 10 bases from V and 3 bases from J; bases unmatched to any gene: 5. CDR1 and CDR2 from the germline V gene are SGHAT and FQNNGV. Original analysis: Estimates of nucleated cell counts were drawn from the amplification of reference gene primers. Sequencing used immunoSEQ multiplex PCR; TCRdb keeps in-frame clones, though not all of them. That table furnishes V, J and clone size, whereas the DNA furnished D and trimming. Seen here are over 80,000 clones, 87% observed once, and the top ten hold just under 20%.

The sequenced sample was peripheral blood. The TCR sequence derives from a human donor in a cohort sampled during active COVID-19. The chain joins TRBV11-2 to TRBJ2-7; 8 bases align to TRBD2. The CDR3 reads CAIKRESYEQYF. In DNA, the CDR3 is TGTGCCATCAAGCGGGAGAGCTACGAGCAGTACTTC.